This TCR beta chain was captured by sequencing in a study of blood T cell repertoires in COVID-19. TCRdb's copy holds only in-frame clones and misses some; the assay was immunoSEQ multiplex PCR. The repertoire consists of 250,000 to 300,000 clones, with 70% to 90% occurring once and the leading ten covering 3.5% to 4%. The germline CDR1 and CDR2 sequences are SGHVS and FQNEAQ. The CDR3 contains 15 residues. V dropped 5 bases and J dropped 0 bases, with 11 bases sitting between them. The TCR comes from a man between 18 and 35 years old with active or convalescent COVID-19. V gene TRBV7-8 combines with J gene TRBJ1-5, with D uncertain. The sequenced sample was peripheral blood. The CDR3 bases are TGTGCCAGCAGCCCACAGAGAAATAGCAATCAGCCCCAGCATTTT. Protein sequence: CASSPQRNSNQPQHF.